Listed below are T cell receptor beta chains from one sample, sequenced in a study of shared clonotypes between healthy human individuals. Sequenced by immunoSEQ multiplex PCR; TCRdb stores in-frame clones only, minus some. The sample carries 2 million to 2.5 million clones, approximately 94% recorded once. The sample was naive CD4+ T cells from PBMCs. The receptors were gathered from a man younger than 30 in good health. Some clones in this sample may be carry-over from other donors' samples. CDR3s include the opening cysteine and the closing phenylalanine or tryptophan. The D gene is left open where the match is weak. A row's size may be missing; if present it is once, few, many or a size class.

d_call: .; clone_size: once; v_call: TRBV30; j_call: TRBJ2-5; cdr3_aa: CAWTNTRAGPLWTQYF; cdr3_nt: TGTGCCTGGACCAACACCAGAGCGGGTCCGTTGTGGACCCAGTACTTC
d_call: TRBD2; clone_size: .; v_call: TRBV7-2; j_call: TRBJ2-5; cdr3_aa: CASSPLASGGQETQYF; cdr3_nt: TGTGCCAGCAGCCCTTTAGCTAGCGGGGGACAAGAGACCCAGTACTTC
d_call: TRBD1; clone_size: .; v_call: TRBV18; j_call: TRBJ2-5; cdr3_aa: CASSPLTGTGGQETQYF; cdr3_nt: TGTGCCAGCTCACCGCTTACTGGGACAGGGGGCCAAGAGACCCAGTACTTC
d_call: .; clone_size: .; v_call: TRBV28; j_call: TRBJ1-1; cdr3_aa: CASKLALNTEAFF; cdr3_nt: TGTGCCAGCAAGCTGGCCCTGAACACTGAAGCTTTCTTT
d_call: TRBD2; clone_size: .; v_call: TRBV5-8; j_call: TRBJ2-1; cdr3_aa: CASSFRTSGAYNEQFF; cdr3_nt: TGTGCCAGCAGCTTTCGGACTAGCGGGGCCTACAATGAGCAGTTCTTC
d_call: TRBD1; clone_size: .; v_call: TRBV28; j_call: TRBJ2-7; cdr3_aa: CASRPGQPYEQYF; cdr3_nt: TGTGCCAGCCGTCCGGGACAGCCGTACGAGCAGTACTTC
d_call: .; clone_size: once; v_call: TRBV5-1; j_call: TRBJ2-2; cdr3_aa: CASSLGTPNTGELFF; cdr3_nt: TGCGCCAGCAGCCTCGGGACTCCGAACACCGGGGAGCTGTTTTTT
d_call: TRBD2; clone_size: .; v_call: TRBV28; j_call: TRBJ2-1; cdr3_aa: CASSLMGGYNEQFF; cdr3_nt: TGTGCCAGCAGTTTGATGGGGGGGTACAATGAGCAGTTCTTC
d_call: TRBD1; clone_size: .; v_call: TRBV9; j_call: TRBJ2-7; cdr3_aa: CASSALRDRSEQYF; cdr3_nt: TGTGCCAGCAGCGCCCTCAGGGACAGGTCCGAGCAGTACTTC
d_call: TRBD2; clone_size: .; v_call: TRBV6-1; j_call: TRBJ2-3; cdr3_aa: CASTVLAGGEDTQYF; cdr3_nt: TGTGCCAGCACCGTACTAGCGGGAGGAGAAGATACGCAGTATTTT
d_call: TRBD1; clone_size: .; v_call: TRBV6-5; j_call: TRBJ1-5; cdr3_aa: CASSRGSNQPQHF; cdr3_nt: TGTGCCAGCTCCAGGGGGAGCAATCAGCCCCAGCATTTT
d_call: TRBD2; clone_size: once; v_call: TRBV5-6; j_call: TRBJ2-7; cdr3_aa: CASSLVAGGHEQYF; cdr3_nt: TGTGCCAGCAGCTTGGTAGCGGGAGGGCACGAGCAGTACTTC
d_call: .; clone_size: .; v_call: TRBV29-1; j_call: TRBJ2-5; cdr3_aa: CSVGGRQGGQETQYF; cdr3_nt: TGCAGCGTTGGCGGCCGGCAAGGGGGGCAAGAGACCCAGTACTTC
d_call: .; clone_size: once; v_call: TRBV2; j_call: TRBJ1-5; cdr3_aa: CASREDSNQPQHF; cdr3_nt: TGTGCCAGCAGGGAGGACTCTAATCAGCCCCAGCATTTT
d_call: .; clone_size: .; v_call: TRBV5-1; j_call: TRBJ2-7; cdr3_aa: CASSLAVGATYEQYF; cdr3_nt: TGCGCCAGCAGCTTGGCCGTGGGCGCCACCTACGAGCAGTACTTC
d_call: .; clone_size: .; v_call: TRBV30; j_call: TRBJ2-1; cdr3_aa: CAWSEGVNEQFF; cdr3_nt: TGTGCCTGGAGTGAGGGGGTTAATGAGCAGTTCTTC
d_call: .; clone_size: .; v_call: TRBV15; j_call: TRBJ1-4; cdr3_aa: CATTLGGGATNEKLFF; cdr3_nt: TGTGCCACCACCCTGGGGGGGGGCGCAACTAATGAAAAACTGTTTTTT
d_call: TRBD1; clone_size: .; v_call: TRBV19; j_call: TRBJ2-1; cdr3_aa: CASSNGGQLYNEQFF; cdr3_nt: TGTGCCAGTAGTAATGGGGGACAGTTATACAATGAGCAGTTCTTC
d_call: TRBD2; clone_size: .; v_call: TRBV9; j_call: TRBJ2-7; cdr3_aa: CASSVGLAEVEQYF; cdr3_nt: TGTGCCAGCAGCGTGGGACTAGCGGAGGTCGAGCAGTACTTC
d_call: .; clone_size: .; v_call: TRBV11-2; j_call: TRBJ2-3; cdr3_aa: CASSLDLSGGTDTQYF; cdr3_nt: TGTGCCAGCAGCTTAGATCTTAGCGGAGGAACAGATACGCAGTATTTT
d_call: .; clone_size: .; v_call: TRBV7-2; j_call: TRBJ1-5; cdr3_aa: CASNSFNGASNQPQHF; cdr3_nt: TGTGCCAGCAACTCCTTCAACGGCGCCAGCAATCAGCCCCAGCATTTT
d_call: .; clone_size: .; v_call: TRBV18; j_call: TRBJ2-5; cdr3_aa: CASSPSRTLQETQYF; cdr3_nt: TGTGCCAGCTCACCCAGCAGGACCCTCCAAGAGACCCAGTACTTC
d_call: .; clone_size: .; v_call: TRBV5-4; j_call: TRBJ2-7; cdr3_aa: CASSTLYDYEQYF; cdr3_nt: TGTGCCAGCAGCACGCTATACGACTACGAGCAGTACTTC
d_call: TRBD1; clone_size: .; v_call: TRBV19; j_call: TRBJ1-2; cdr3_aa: CASHYRGDGYTF; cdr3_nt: TGTGCCAGTCACTACAGGGGAGATGGCTACACCTTC
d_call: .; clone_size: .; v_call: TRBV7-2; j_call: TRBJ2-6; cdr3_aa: CASSDRDPAPGGANVLTF; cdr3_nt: TGTGCCAGCAGCGACCGGGACCCAGCCCCGGGGGGGGCCAACGTCCTGACTTTC
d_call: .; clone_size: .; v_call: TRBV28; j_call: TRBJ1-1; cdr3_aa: CASSLPPAQGDKNTEAFF; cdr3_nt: TGTGCCAGCAGTTTACCCCCTGCACAGGGAGATAAGAACACTGAAGCTTTCTTT
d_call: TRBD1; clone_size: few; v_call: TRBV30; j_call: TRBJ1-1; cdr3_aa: CAWSVGTANTEAFF; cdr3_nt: TGTGCCTGGAGTGTCGGGACAGCGAACACTGAAGCTTTCTTT
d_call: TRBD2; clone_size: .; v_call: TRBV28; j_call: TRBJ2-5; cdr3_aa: CASSPQVLAGGKTQYF; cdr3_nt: TGTGCCAGCAGTCCCCAGGTACTAGCGGGAGGAAAGACCCAGTACTTC
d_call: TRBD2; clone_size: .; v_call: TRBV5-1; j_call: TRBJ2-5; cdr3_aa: CASSLGLAGGPQETQYF; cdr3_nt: TGCGCCAGCAGCTTGGGCCTAGCGGGTGGCCCCCAAGAGACCCAGTACTTC
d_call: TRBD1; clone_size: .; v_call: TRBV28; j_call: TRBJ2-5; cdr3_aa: CASRLTGGEETQYF; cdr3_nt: TGTGCCAGCAGACTAACAGGGGGCGAAGAGACCCAGTACTTC
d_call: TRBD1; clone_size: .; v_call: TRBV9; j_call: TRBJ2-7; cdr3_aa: CASSPDRGDYEQYF; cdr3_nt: TGTGCCAGCAGCCCGGACAGGGGAGACTACGAGCAGTACTTC
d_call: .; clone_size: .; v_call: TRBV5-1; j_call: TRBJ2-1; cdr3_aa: CASSPGTSGNEQFF; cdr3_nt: TGCGCCAGCAGCCCCGGGACCTCCGGGAATGAGCAGTTCTTC
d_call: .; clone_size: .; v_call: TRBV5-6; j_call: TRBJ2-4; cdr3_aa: CASGKGVANIQYF; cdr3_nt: TGTGCCAGCGGTAAGGGTGTGGCGAACATTCAGTACTTC
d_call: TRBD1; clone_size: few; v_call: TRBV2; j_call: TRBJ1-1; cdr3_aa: CASRGQENTEAFF; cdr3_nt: TGTGCCAGCAGGGGACAGGAGAACACTGAAGCTTTCTTT
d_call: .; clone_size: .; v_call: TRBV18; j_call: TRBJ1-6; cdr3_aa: CASSRGGVDSPLHF; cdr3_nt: TGTGCCAGCTCGCGGGGAGGGGTAGACTCACCCCTCCACTTT
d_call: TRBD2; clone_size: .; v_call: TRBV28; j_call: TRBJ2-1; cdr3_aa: CASSLSPRAGVHYNEQFF; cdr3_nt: TGTGCCAGCAGTTTAAGTCCAAGGGCGGGAGTCCACTACAATGAGCAGTTCTTC
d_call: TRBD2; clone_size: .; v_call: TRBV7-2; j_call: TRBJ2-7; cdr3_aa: CASSPTSGDSYEQYF; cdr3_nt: TGTGCCAGCAGCCCAACTAGCGGGGATTCCTACGAGCAGTACTTC
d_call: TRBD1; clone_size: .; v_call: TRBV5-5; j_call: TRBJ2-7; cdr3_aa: CASSALQGAGYEQYF; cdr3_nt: TGTGCCAGCAGCGCATTACAGGGGGCTGGCTACGAGCAGTACTTC
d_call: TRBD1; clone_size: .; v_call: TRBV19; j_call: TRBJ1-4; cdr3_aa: CATSIGSGQGGAKLFF; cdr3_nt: TGTGCCACCAGTATCGGCTCGGGACAGGGGGGAGCAAAACTGTTTTTT
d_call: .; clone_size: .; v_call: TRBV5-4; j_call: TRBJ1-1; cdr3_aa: CASSSGLRTEAFF; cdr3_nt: TGTGCCAGCAGTTCGGGACTTCGGACTGAAGCTTTCTTT
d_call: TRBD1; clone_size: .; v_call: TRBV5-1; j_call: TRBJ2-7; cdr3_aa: CASSSRQGSYEQYF; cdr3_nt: TGCGCCAGCAGCTCAAGACAGGGTTCCTACGAGCAGTACTTC
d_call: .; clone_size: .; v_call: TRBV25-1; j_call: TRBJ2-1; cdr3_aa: CASSGSMVGAYNEQFF; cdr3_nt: TGTGCCAGCAGTGGTTCTATGGTTGGGGCCTACAATGAGCAGTTCTTC
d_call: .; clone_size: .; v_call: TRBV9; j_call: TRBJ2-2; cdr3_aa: CASSAFDRTGELFF; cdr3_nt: TGTGCCAGCAGCGCCTTCGACAGAACCGGGGAGCTGTTTTTT
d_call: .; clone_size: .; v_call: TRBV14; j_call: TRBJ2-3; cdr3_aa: CASSPLGGRGTQYF; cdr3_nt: TGTGCCAGCAGCCCGCTGGGGGGGCGCGGTACGCAGTATTTT
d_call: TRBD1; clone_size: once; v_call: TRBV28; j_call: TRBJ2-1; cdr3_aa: CASSLRGQGRNEQFF; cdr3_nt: TGTGCCAGCAGTTTACGCGGACAGGGTCGGAATGAGCAGTTCTTC
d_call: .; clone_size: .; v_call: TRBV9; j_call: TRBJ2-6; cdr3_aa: CASSVVPVISGANVLTF; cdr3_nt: TGTGCCAGCAGCGTAGTTCCAGTTATCTCTGGGGCCAACGTCCTGACTTTC
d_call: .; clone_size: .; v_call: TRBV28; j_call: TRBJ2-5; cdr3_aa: CASSFSSGGETQYF; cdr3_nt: TGTGCCAGCAGTTTTAGTTCAGGGGGGGAGACCCAGTACTTC
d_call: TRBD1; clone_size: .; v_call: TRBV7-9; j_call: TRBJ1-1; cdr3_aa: CASSPRDRGNTEAFF; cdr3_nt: TGTGCCAGCAGCCCACGGGACAGGGGGAACACTGAAGCTTTCTTT
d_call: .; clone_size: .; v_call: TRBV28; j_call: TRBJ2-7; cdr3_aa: CASSRSSFRQYF; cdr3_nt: TGTGCCAGCAGTCGGTCTAGCTTCAGGCAGTACTTC
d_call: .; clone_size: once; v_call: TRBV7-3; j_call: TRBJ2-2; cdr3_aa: CASSLTAGPGELFF; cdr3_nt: TGTGCCAGCAGCTTAACGGCAGGGCCCGGGGAGCTGTTTTTT
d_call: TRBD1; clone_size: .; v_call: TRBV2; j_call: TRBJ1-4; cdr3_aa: CASTRQGADEKLFF; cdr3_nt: TGTGCCAGCACCAGACAGGGGGCGGATGAAAAACTGTTTTTT
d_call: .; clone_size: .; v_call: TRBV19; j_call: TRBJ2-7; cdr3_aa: CASSIQQASYEQYF; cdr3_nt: TGTGCCAGTAGTATACAGCAGGCCTCCTACGAGCAGTACTTC
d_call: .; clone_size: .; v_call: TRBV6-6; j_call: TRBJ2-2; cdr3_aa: CASNKGLLNTGELFF; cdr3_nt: TGTGCCAGCAACAAGGGACTTTTGAACACCGGGGAGCTGTTTTTT
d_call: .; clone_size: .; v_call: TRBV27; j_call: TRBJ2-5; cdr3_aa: CASSNLGLYPEETQYF; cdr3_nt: TGTGCCAGCAGCAACCTCGGACTTTACCCTGAGGAGACCCAGTACTTC
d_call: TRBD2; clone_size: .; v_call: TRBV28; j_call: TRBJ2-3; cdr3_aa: CASSYSSGRVARGTQYF; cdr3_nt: TGTGCCAGCAGTTATTCTAGCGGGAGGGTAGCACGGGGTACGCAGTATTTT